This TCR beta chain was identified in a study of CD8 T cells in Susac syndrome. Study results and limitations: The study recognized that its TCR sequencing and HLA analysis covered a relatively small number of individuals.

Purification of the CD8+ and CD4+ T cells relied on negative isolation, and TEMRA cells underwent FACS enrichment. The CDR3 spans 16 residues. Deletions cut 6 bases from V and 5 bases from J, with 19 bases between. Germline V gives CDR1 MDHEN, CDR2 SYDVKM. Reverse transcription of roughly 0.45 to 1 ug RNA used random hexamers. The method of amplification for TCR beta CDR3 was immunoSEQ multiplex PCR, covering 54 Vbeta and 13 Jbeta. TCRdb called the immunoSEQ multiplex PCR reads again in MiXCR, with one record for every CDR3 protein. The data contain under 200,000 distinct CDR3 sequences, around 93% of them singletons. As regards this clonotype: Its antigen is still unknown.

This sequence was found in a human donor in good health. Sequencing was performed on CD4+ T cells from PBMCs. The chain couples TRBV28 to TRBJ1-4; D remains ambiguous. The CDR3 sequence is CASSLAADGRNEKLFF. CDR3 DNA: TGTGCCAGCAGCCTAGCAGCGGACGGAAGAAATGAAAAACTGTTTTTT.